A single sample is the source of the 25 T cell receptor beta chains below, sequenced in a study of cytomegalovirus exposure and HLA in healthy donors. The PCR used 60 Vbeta and 13 Jbeta primers. Profiling relied on immunoSEQ multiplex PCR, and the TCRdb table lists in-frame clones only, not all of them. The sample includes 110,000 to 150,000 clones, 84% of them seen just once. The sample taken for sequencing was PBMCs. These receptors all stem from a boy between 2 and 10 years old in good health and CMV-seronegative.

This rearrangement joins TRBV5-4 to TRBJ1-2, with a weak D call TRBD1 (5 bases). The CDR3 covers 14 residues. Looked up from germline, CDR1 is SGHNT and CDR2 is YYREEE (reference sequence). V shed 4 bases and J shed 7 bases, with 17 bases lying between them. Here the CDR3 DNA reads TGTGCCAGCAGCGCGCTAGGACACAGTCGTGGCTACACCTTC. This gives the protein CASSALGHSRGYTF.

V and J are TRBV2 and TRBJ2-7; D call uncertain. Trimming cost V 1 base and J 4 bases, with 2 bases left between them. This CDR3 region has 11 residues. From germline, CDR1 is SNHLY and CDR2 FYNNEI. The CDR3 DNA reads TGTGCCAGCAGTGAAGTATACGAGCAGTACTTC. It translates to CASSEVYEQYF.

Only a few counts were recorded for this clone. The rearrangement uses TRBV27 and TRBJ2-1, with a tentative D call TRBD2 (6 bases). V dropped 6 bases and J dropped 2 bases, with 11 bases sitting between them. The CDR3 extends over 14 amino acids. CDR1 and CDR2 from the germline V gene are MNHEY and SMNVEV (reference sequence). DNA for the CDR3: TGTGCCAGCAGCCAACTAGCTCCCTACAATGAGCAGTTCTTC. Its translation is CASSQLAPYNEQFF.

The chain combines TRBV7-9 with TRBJ1-1; D is uncertain. V shed 1 base and J shed 11 bases, with 8 bases lying between them. CDR3 length: 11 amino acids. The germline V gene has CDR1 SEHNR and CDR2 FQNEAQ (reference sequence). The CDR3: CASSLGTAAFF. The CDR3 coding sequence is TGTGCCAGCAGCTTAGGAACAGCTGCTTTCTTT.

This rearrangement joins TRBV6-1 to TRBJ2-3; tentatively, D is TRBD1 (5 bases). The CDR3 extends over 14 amino acids. CDR1 and CDR2 (germline): MNHNS, SASEGT. Trimming left V 1 base short and J 4 bases short, with 9 bases between. The CDR3 DNA is TGTGCCAGCAGTGAAGTCCAGGGATCAGATACGCAGTATTTT. It encodes CASSEVQGSDTQYF.

The chain joins TRBV11-2 to TRBJ1-3, with 9 bases lining up with TRBD1. CDR1 is SGHAT and CDR2 is FQNNGV in the germline V gene. Trimming removed 1 base from V and 5 bases from J; junction bases left unmatched: 9. This CDR3 spans 17 amino acids. Here the CDR3 DNA reads TGTGCCAGCAGCTTAGGACCTGACAGGGGGTCGCGAAACACCATATATTTT. This codes for CASSLGPDRGSRNTIYF.

The chain uses TRBV6-1 and TRBJ2-7; a possible D gene is TRBD1 (7 bases). Germline-derived CDR1 and CDR2 are MNHNS and SASEGT. Deletions cut 7 bases from V and 3 bases from J, with 13 bases between. The CDR3 has 13 residues. CDR3 DNA: TGTGCCAGCACCTCAGGGGGGTACTACGAGCAGTACTTC. This translates into CASTSGGYYEQYF.

The V call is TRBV7-9, the J call TRBJ2-5; the D is unclear. Per germline, CDR1 SEHNR and CDR2 FQNEAQ (reference sequence). The CDR3 runs 12 residues. V lost 1 base to trimming and J lost 5 bases, with 5 bases between them. The CDR3 here is CASSLVEETQYF. The DNA of the CDR3 is TGTGCCAGCAGCTTAGTGGAGGAGACCCAGTACTTC.

The V and J genes are TRBV19 and TRBJ2-3, with D maybe TRBD1 (6 bases). V shed 5 bases and J shed 5 bases, with 8 bases lying between them. The CDR3 is made up of 12 amino acids. Germline loops: CDR1 LNHDA, CDR2 SQIVND (reference sequence). The DNA of the CDR3 is TGTGCCAGTAGTGCAGGGGAAGATACGCAGTATTTT. This gives the protein CASSAGEDTQYF.

This clone appeared once. The chain recombines TRBV5-1 with TRBJ2-5; no firm D call. Germline CDR1 SGHRS, CDR2 YFSETQ. CDR3 length: 12 amino acids. The V end lost 4 bases, the J end lost 1 base, and 5 bases lay between the germline ends. DNA for the CDR3: TGCGCCAGCAGCCCCAGCCAAGAGACCCAGTACTTC. This encodes CASSPSQETQYF. The complete variable domain, with remaining parts taken from reference TRBV5-1 and TRBJ2-5, reads KAGVTQTPRYLIKTRGQQVTLSCSPISGHRSVSWYQQTPGQGLQFLFEYFSETQRNKGNFPGRFSGRQFSNSRSEMNVSTLELGDSALYLCASSPSQETQYFGPGTRLLVL.

The genes are TRBV14 and TRBJ2-5; TRBD2 agrees at 9 bases. The CDR3 has 16 amino acids. V was clipped by 4 bases and J by 4 bases; unmatched bases: 10. Looked up from germline, CDR1 is SGHDN and CDR2 is FVKESK. The CDR3 DNA follows: TGTGCCAGCAGCCCAAGTGGCGGGAGGGCCCGAGAGACCCAGTACTTC. Its translation is CASSPSGGRARETQYF. The full variable domain, its missing parts supplied by reference TRBV14 and TRBJ2-5, is EAGVTQFPSHSVIEKGQTVTLRCDPISGHDNLYWYRRVMGKEIKFLLHFVKESKQDESGMPNNRFLAERTGGTYSTLKVQPAELEDSGVYFCASSPSGGRARETQYFGPGTRLLVL.

The DNA of the CDR3 is TGTGCCAGCAGCTTAGGGACAGGTGTCCACGAGCAGTACTTC. It translates to CASSLGTGVHEQYF. The rearrangement links TRBV13 to TRBJ2-7, with D perhaps TRBD1 (6 bases). The CDR3 totals 14 residues. Trimming removed 0 bases from V and 5 bases from J, with 11 bases in between. In germline, CDR1 is PRHDT, CDR2 FYEKMQ (reference sequence).

J is TRBJ1-3 and V is TRBV6-1; D is unclear. Per the germline V gene, CDR1 is MNHNS and CDR2 is SASEGT. The CDR3 has 15 amino acids. V gave up 0 bases and J gave up 9 bases, with 15 bases separating them. For the CDR3, the DNA is TGTGCCAGCAGTGAAGCAGGAGCTGGATGGTTCACCATATATTTT. It translates to CASSEAGAGWFTIYF.

This clone occurred a few times. The chain links TRBV6-5 to TRBJ1-1; a weak D match, TRBD1 (6 bases). The CDR3 length is 14 residues. The V and J ends lost 5 bases and 4 bases respectively, with 14 bases between them. From germline, CDR1 is MNHEY and CDR2 SVGAGI. CDR3: CASSQDSFRTEAFF. Written as DNA, the CDR3 is TGTGCCAGCAGTCAGGACAGTTTCCGCACTGAAGCTTTCTTT.

This sequence joins TRBV20-1 and TRBJ2-3; a weak D match, TRBD2 (5 bases). The CDR3 is 11 residues long. Germline loops: CDR1 DFQATT, CDR2 SNEGSKA (reference sequence). Trimming removed 3 bases from V and 11 bases from J, with 12 bases in between. In DNA form, the CDR3 reads TGCAGTGCTAGCGATACGGGAAGGCAGTATTTT. Its protein is CSASDTGRQYF.

V gene TRBV5-1 combines with J gene TRBJ1-5; 7 bases are shared with TRBD1. This CDR3 is built from 13 residues. Losses at the gene ends were 4 bases for V and 6 bases for J; bases not matched to a gene: 4. Per germline, CDR1 SGHRS and CDR2 YFSETQ. The CDR3 DNA is TGCGCCAGCAGCCTCGGACAGGCTCAGCCCCAGCATTTT. Translated: CASSLGQAQPQHF.

The CDR3 region is CASSWNSGHPMGEQYF. The DNA for the CDR3 is TGCGCCAGCAGCTGGAACTCGGGACATCCTATGGGGGAGCAGTACTTC. The chain couples TRBV5-1 to TRBJ2-7; maybe TRBD1 (6 bases). The CDR3 consists of 16 residues. CDR1 and CDR2 (germline): SGHRS, YFSETQ. Trimming took off 3 bases at V and 7 bases at J, with 23 bases between the two ends. Variable domain in full (rest from reference TRBV5-1 and TRBJ2-7): KAGVTQTPRYLIKTRGQQVTLSCSPISGHRSVSWYQQTPGQGLQFLFEYFSETQRNKGNFPGRFSGRQFSNSRSEMNVSTLELGDSALYLCASSWNSGHPMGEQYFGPGTRLTVT.

The CDR3, as DNA: TGTGCCAGCTCACCGAGGGTAGCCGACAATGAGCAGTTCTTC. Translation gives CASSPRVADNEQFF. The chain links TRBV18 to TRBJ2-1, with D possibly being TRBD2 (5 bases). CDR3 length: 14 amino acids. Trimming cost V 3 bases and J 5 bases, with 11 bases left between them. Germline V lookup: CDR1 KGHSH, CDR2 LQKENI.

This chain links TRBV2 with TRBJ2-5; 8 bases align to TRBD2. With 6 bases clipped from V and 5 bases from J, the junction kept 8 bases outside the gene matches. The CDR3 spans 14 residues. Germline CDR1 and CDR2: SNHLY and FYNNEI. The CDR3 coding sequence is TGTGCCAGCAGCGGGAGGGCGATGTGGGAGACCCAGTACTTC. This translates into CASSGRAMWETQYF. Filled out from reference TRBV2 and TRBJ2-5, the complete variable domain reads EPEVTQTPSHQVTQMGQEVILRCVPISNHLYFYWYRQILGQKVEFLVSFYNNEISEKSEIFDDQFSVERPDGSNFTLKIRSTKLEDSAMYFCASSGRAMWETQYFGPGTRLLVL.

The genes are TRBV27 and TRBJ1-4, with D perhaps matching TRBD1 (6 bases). CDR3 length: 15 amino acids. With 6 bases removed from V and 5 bases from J, the gap between germline ends came to 16 bases. Looked up from germline, CDR1 is MNHEY and CDR2 is SMNVEV (reference sequence). The CDR3 is CASRIIGTPNEKLFF. CDR3 nucleotides: TGTGCCAGCAGAATTATAGGGACACCCAATGAAAAACTGTTTTTT.

The V gene is TRBV18, the J gene TRBJ2-2, with D maybe TRBD1 (6 bases). Germline CDR1 and CDR2: KGHSH and LQKENI. The CDR3 extends over 14 amino acids. Between the trimmed V and J ends, which lost 4 bases and 5 bases, there was a span of 11 bases. In DNA, the CDR3 is TGTGCCAGCTCACAACGGACAGAGACCGGGGAGCTGTTTTTT. It yields the protein CASSQRTETGELFF.

The V gene is TRBV11-1, the J gene TRBJ2-7; 10 bases agree with TRBD1. In germline, CDR1 is SGHAT, CDR2 FQDESV (reference sequence). With V trimmed by 4 bases and J by 5 bases, 5 bases remained unmatched. The CDR3 covers 14 residues. In DNA, the CDR3 is TGTGCCAGCAGCTCCCGGGACAGGGGAAACGAGCAGTACTTC. This codes for CASSSRDRGNEQYF.

This rearrangement joins TRBV29-1 to TRBJ2-3; 7 positions agree with TRBD2. Germline CDR1 is SQVTM and CDR2 is ANQGSEA. The ends lost 4 bases at V and 6 bases at J; junction bases unmatched: 10. This CDR3 is 14 amino acids long. CDR3 sequence reads: CSVATGGLPDTQYF. The CDR3 DNA reads TGCAGCGTTGCAACGGGGGGACTCCCGGATACGCAGTATTTT.

The chain joins TRBV5-1 to TRBJ1-4, with D perhaps matching TRBD1 (6 bases). CDR1 SGHRS and CDR2 YFSETQ come from the germline V gene. The CDR3 runs 17 residues. Trimming took 1 base from V and 1 from J, leaving 14 bases between them. The chain's CDR3 is CASSLLAGAETNEKLFF. As DNA, the CDR3 is TGCGCCAGCAGCTTGTTGGCAGGGGCGGAAACTAATGAAAAACTGTTTTTT. The full variable domain, in which reference TRBV5-1 and TRBJ1-4 provide the parts outside the CDR3, is KAGVTQTPRYLIKTRGQQVTLSCSPISGHRSVSWYQQTPGQGLQFLFEYFSETQRNKGNFPGRFSGRQFSNSRSEMNVSTLELGDSALYLCASSLLAGAETNEKLFFGSGTQLSVL.

The V and J genes are TRBV5-1 and TRBJ2-1, with 9 bases fitting TRBD2. The CDR3 runs to 16 residues. Per the germline V gene, CDR1 is SGHRS and CDR2 is YFSETQ. Trimming cost V 1 base and J 1 base; bases outside gene matches: 3. CDR3 DNA sequence: TGCGCCAGCAGCTTGCTAGCGGGGAGGTCCTACAATGAGCAGTTCTTC. Encoded protein: CASSLLAGRSYNEQFF.